This TCR beta chain stems from a study of blood T cells in healthy people across ages. The germline CDR1 and CDR2 sequences are MNHNY and SVGAGI (reference sequence). The V end was cut by 7 bases, the J end by 6 bases, with 6 bases between. CDR3 length: 10 residues. Note on this clonotype: What it binds is not known.

Next came a second PCR, run for roughly 6 to 11 cycles, which used a sample-barcoded 5' primer along with a J-beta primer mix. TCRdb recomputed calls from the 5' RACE reads with MiXCR, one row per CDR3 protein. This sample carries 1 million to 1.2 million distinct CDR3 sequences, less than 45% of them seen once, and the ten largest clones take around 12%. Whole-study results and caveats: The long-lived group displayed more naive CD4+ cells, plus higher diversity, than the aged donors did.

The genes are TRBV6-6 and TRBJ1-1, with D uncertain. The sample consisted of blood. This TCR derives from a man between 18 and 35 years old in good health. The DNA of the CDR3 is TGTGCCAGCACGGGCGCTGAAGCTTTCTTT. Encoded protein: CASTGAEAFF.